This T cell receptor (beta chain) was recorded in a study of blood T cell repertoires in COVID-19. Assay used: immunoSEQ multiplex PCR; TCRdb lists only in-frame clones, some missing. The repertoire consists of 200,000 to 250,000 clones, with around 81% occurring once and the leading ten covering less than 7%. V shed 7 bases and J shed 0 bases, with 12 bases lying between them. This CDR3 has 15 amino acids. Germline CDR1 and CDR2: MDHEN and SYDVKM. The V gene is TRBV28, the J gene TRBJ2-2; D may be TRBD1 (6 bases). The TCR originated in an older woman with acute or convalescent COVID-19. Sample: peripheral blood. CDR3 DNA: TGTGCCAGCAACCCCACAGGGACGAACACCGGGGAGCTGTTTTTT. Protein product: CASNPTGTNTGELFF.